This T cell receptor (beta chain) was identified in a study of cytomegalovirus exposure and HLA in healthy donors. Study-wide results and caveats: Confirmation was obtained in vitro that a few CMV-associated chains are specific for CMV antigens. Some segments of the V type, notably TRBV6-2 and TRBV6-3, were excluded as indistinguishable. For most TCR beta V segments, an earlier analysis put the productive rate at about 90% or about 30% of the time.

CDR3 size: 14 residues. Germline V CDR1 and CDR2: MNHEY, SVGAGI. Trimming took 3 bases from V and 1 from J, leaving 6 bases between them. The PCR was carried out with 60 Vbeta primers and 13 Jbeta primers. The method was immunoSEQ multiplex PCR; TCRdb's version includes in-frame clones alone and lacks a portion of them. The repertoire consists of roughly 130,000 clones, with around three quarters occurring once and the leading ten covering roughly 2.5%. Donors were nominally healthy when sampled, though unrecorded immune exposures were likely. On this clone itself: Its antigen is as yet unknown.

Sequencing was carried out using PBMCs. This sequence joins TRBV6-5 and TRBJ2-2; the D is unclear. The clonotype comes from a man aged 25-40 years in good health and CMV-seronegative. The CDR3 region is CASSYARNTGELFF. The CDR3, as DNA: TGTGCCAGCAGTTATGCTAGGAACACCGGGGAGCTGTTTTTT.